The entry below describes one TCR beta chain. Its specific antigen is unknown. Nothing much larger sits one base from this clone, and base qualities are not available. The germline V gene yields MNHEY for CDR1 and SVGEGT for CDR2. The CDR3 spans 15 residues, from the cysteine through the phenylalanine. Only CDR3 DNA is held: 45 bases, read in frame from base 1. Trimming accounts for 7 bases at V and 5 bases at J, while the number of junction bases matched to no gene is 12. TCR beta CDR3 regions were amplified from RNA transcripts for repertoire sequencing. The first round was an RT-PCR using HTBI primers with the Qiagen OneStep RT-PCR kit, and this first round was followed by a second-round multiplex PCR, then size selection and purification. Libraries were sequenced paired-end with 100 bp reads on an Illumina HiSeq2000. Concerning the study's data processing: Reads were processed with SOAPnuke, discarding reads with adapters, uncalled bases, mean Phred below 15, or no exact constant-primer or identifier match. COPE v1.2.5 was used to merge the high-quality paired reads. Each unique nucleotide sequence was defined as a clonotype, and clonotypes were aligned to IMGT TRB V, D and J references with MiTCR v1.1. The analysis was limited to V-J combinations with a frequency above 0.0001, which together covered 99% to 99.2% of the repertoires. A TCR clonal expansion and chaos score per V-J combination was defined as the ratio of F50 clonal expansion to chaos observed in the TCRdist matrix. Welch's t-statistics and random forest were used to narrow the features down to approximately 13 V-J combinations, which were then fed into a naive Bayes classifier. Thyroid-blood repertoire similarity was quantified with the Morisita-Horn index. The raw public data were reprocessed by TCRdb itself: fastp quality trimming at Q25, MiXCR clonotype calling, in-frame beta chains only. Rows with a matching CDR3 protein are joined into one entry that keeps the most common DNA and genes. The V and J calls here are based on TCRdb, not the publication. This sample gives hundreds of thousands of distinct CDR3 sequences in total; 22% of them show up just once. The biggest ten clones account for more than 5.5% of the sample.

These data belong to a study of Graves' ophthalmopathy and Graves' hyperthyroidism (dated by TCRdb to 2016 to 2019). The study in broad terms: Peripheral blood samples were taken at the time of initial diagnosis, before any treatment was given. To tell Graves' ophthalmopathy apart from Graves' hyperthyroidism, and to predict which patients would progress to ophthalmopathy, the study relied on TCR beta repertoire signatures. In total, around 130 blood samples were TCR-sequenced: 40 to 45 ophthalmopathy, under 85 hyperthyroidism and roughly 17 hyperthyroidism-to-ophthalmopathy patients. To explore V-J signatures that separate ophthalmopathy from hyperthyroidism, a discovery set of about 96 patients was enrolled, consisting of 43 with ophthalmopathy and approximately 57 with stable hyperthyroidism. An independent validation cohort comprised some 18 hyperthyroidism patients and over 15 patients who later progressed from hyperthyroidism to ophthalmopathy. In several hyperthyroidism patients, the T-cell repertoires found in thyroid tissue were compared with those found in blood. Once sampling was done, hyperthyroidism patients were given methimazole at a starting dose of 30 mg daily, while ophthalmopathy patients were given high-dose intravenous methylprednisolone. The roughly 100 discovery patients were randomly divided into training and test sets at a 7:3 ratio. General study outcomes and caveats: Ophthalmopathy was separated from stable hyperthyroidism by the 13-signature model with roughly 90% sensitivity and roughly 83% specificity in cross-validation and with 80%/75% in the test set. In validation, the model predicted ophthalmopathy progression with nearly 71% sensitivity and 72.22% specificity; some twelve predicted patients were CT-confirmed with GO in a median of approximately 6.2 months. Most of the expanded thyroid clonotypes with a frequency above 0.001 were also detected in blood, and it was suggested that the thyroid immune response may be reflected by blood repertoires. Sample size was not statistically predetermined, and group allocation was not concealed from the investigators.

Hyperthyroidism was defined as stable when no progression to ophthalmopathy occurred within 18 months of follow-up. Hyperthyroidism patients were newly diagnosed, were aged 18 to 65 years, and had a disease duration under 2 months. Anyone with other autoimmune diseases, uncontrolled infections, pregnancy or lactation was excluded from the study. Clinical symptoms, serum thyroxine, TRAb, thyroid ultrasound and orbital computed tomography were used for diagnosis. Using Ficoll-Paque density gradient centrifugation, PBMCs were isolated from 9.5 to 10 ml of fresh peripheral blood. Total RNA was extracted using Trizol reagent, and RNA quality was checked on an Agilent 2100 Bioanalyzer.

The V and J segments used are TRBV6-2 or TRBV6-3 and TRBJ2-7; TRBD2 agrees with 9 junctional bases. What was sequenced was peripheral blood. This TCR was sampled from a woman younger than 35 with stable Graves' hyperthyroidism. Some clones in this sample may be carry-over from other donors' samples. Donor details come from another sample of the same person, matched by shared clones. The nucleotide sequence reads TGTGCCAGCACTCCCGGGACTAGCCATCGGGACGAGCAGTACTTC. This codes for CASTPGTSHRDEQYF.